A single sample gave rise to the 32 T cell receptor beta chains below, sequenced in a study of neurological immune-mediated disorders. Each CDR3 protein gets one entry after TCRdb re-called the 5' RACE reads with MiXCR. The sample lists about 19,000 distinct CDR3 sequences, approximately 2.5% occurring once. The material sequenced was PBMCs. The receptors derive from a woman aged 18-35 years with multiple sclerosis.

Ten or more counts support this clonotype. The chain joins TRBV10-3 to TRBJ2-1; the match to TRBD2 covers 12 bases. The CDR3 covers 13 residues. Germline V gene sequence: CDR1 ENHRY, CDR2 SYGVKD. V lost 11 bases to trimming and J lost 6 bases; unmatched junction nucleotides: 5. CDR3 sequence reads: CASTTSGGNEQFF. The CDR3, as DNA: TGTGCCTCAACGACTAGCGGGGGCAATGAGCAGTTCTTC.

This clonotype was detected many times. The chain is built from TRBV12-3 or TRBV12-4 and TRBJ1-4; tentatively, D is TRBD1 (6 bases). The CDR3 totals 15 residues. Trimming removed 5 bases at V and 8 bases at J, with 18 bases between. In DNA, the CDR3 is TGTGCCAGCAGTGACCGTAACAGGGTTAGGGAAAAACTGTTTTTT. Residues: CASSDRNRVREKLFF.

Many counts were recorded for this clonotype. CDR3 sequence: CAISESSGSIYNEQFF. In nucleotides, the CDR3 is TGTGCCATCAGTGAGTCTAGCGGGAGCATCTACAATGAGCAGTTCTTC. This chain uses TRBV10-3 with TRBJ2-1; 9 positions agree with TRBD2. Germline CDR1 is ENHRY and CDR2 is SYGVKD. V lost 0 bases, J lost 3 bases, and 3 bases stayed unmatched. The CDR3 runs 16 residues.

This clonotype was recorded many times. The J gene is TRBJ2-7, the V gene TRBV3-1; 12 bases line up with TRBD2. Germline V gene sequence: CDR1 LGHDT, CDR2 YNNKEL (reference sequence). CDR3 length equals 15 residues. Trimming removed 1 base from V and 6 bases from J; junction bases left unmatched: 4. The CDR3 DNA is TGTGCCAGCAGCCAAGGACTAGCGGGAGAGAGCGAGCAGTACGTC. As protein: CASSQGLAGESEQYV.

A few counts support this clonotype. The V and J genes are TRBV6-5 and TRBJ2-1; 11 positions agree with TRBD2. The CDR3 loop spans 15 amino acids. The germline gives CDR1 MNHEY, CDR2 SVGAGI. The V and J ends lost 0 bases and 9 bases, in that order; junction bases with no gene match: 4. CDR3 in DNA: TGTGCCAGCAGTTACTCTCTAGCGGGAGGAGCTGAGCAGTTCTTC. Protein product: CASSYSLAGGAEQFF.

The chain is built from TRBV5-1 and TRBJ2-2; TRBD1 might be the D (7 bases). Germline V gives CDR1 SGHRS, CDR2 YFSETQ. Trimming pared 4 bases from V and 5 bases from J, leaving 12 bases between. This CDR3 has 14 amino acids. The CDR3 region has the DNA TGCGCCAGCAGCGAGCAGGGGGGTACCGGGGAGCTGTTTTTT. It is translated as CASSEQGGTGELFF. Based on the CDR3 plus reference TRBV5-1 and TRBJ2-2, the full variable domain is KAGVTQTPRYLIKTRGQQVTLSCSPISGHRSVSWYQQTPGQGLQFLFEYFSETQRNKGNFPGRFSGRQFSNSRSEMNVSTLELGDSALYLCASSEQGGTGELFFGEGSRLTVL.

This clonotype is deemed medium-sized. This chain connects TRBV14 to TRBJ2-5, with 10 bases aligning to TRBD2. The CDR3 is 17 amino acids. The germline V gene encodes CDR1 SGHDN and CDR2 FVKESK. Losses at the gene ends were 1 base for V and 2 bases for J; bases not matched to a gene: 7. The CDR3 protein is CASSQVMALAGQETQYF. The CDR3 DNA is TGTGCCAGCAGCCAAGTGATGGCACTAGCGGGGCAAGAGACCCAGTACTTC.

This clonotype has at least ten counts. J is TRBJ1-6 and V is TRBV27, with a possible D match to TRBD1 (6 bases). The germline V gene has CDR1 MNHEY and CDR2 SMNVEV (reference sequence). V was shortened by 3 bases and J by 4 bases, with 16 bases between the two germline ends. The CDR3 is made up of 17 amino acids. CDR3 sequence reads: CASSLGVVRGYNSPLHF. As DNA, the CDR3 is TGTGCCAGCAGTTTGGGAGTAGTTAGGGGGTATAATTCACCCCTCCACTTT.

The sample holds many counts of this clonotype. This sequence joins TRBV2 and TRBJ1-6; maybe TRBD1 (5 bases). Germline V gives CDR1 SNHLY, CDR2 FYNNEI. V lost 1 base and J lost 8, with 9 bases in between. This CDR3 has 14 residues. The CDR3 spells CASSEVRVYSPLHF. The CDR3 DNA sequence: TGTGCCAGCAGTGAAGTCAGGGTGTATTCACCCCTCCACTTT.

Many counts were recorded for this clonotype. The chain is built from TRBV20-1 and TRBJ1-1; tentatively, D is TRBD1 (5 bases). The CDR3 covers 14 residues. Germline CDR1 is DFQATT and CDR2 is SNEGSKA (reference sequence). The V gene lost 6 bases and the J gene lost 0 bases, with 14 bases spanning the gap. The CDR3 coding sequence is TGCAGTGCCAAGCGGGGGGTTTTGAACACTGAAGCTTTCTTT. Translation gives CSAKRGVLNTEAFF.

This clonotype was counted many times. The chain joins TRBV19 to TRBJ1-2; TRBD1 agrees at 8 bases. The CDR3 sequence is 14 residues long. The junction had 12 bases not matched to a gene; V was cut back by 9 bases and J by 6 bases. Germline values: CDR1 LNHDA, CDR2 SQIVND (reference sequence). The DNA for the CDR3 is TGTGCCAGCACGCAGACAGGGGTATTTGATGGCTACACCTTC. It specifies CASTQTGVFDGYTF.

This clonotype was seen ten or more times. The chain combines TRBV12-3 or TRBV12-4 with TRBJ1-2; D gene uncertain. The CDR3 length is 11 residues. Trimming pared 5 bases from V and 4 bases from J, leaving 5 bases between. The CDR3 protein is CASSLSYGYTF. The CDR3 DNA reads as TGTGCCAGCAGTCTTTCCTATGGCTACACCTTC.

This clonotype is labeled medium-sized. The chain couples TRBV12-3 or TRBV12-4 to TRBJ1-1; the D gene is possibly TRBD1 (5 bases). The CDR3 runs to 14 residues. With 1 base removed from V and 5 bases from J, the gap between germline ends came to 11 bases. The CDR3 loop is CASSLGAGITEAFF. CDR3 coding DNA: TGTGCCAGCAGTTTAGGGGCAGGGATAACTGAAGCTTTCTTT.

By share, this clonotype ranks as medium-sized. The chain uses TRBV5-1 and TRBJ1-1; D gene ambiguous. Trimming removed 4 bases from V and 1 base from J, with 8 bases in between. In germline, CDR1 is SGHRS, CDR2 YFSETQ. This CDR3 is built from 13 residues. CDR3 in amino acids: CASSETSNTEAFF. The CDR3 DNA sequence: TGCGCCAGCAGCGAAACTTCGAACACTGAAGCTTTCTTT.

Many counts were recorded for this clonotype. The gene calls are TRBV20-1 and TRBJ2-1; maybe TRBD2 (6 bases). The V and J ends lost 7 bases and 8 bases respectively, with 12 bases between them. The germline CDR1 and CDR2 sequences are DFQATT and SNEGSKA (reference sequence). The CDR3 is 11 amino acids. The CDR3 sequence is CSGRRDYEQFF. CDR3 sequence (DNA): TGCAGTGGGCGGCGGGACTATGAGCAGTTCTTC.

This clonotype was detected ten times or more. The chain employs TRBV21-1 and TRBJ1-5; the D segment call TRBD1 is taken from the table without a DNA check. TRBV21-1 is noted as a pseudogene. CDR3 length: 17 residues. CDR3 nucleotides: TGTGCCAGCAACATGGGGGTGGCAGGGGAAAGCAATCAGCCCCAGCATTTT. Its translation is CASNMGVAGESNQPQHF.

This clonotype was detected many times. This CDR3 reads CSASLAGGWSKETQYF. The CDR3 nucleotides are TGCAGTGCTTCACTAGCGGGAGGATGGAGCAAAGAGACCCAGTACTTC. V usage is TRBV20-1 and J usage is TRBJ2-5, with 12 bases lining up with TRBD2. The J segment lost 3 bases and the V segment lost 5 bases, leaving 10 bases of the junction unmatched. The CDR3 is 16 amino acids. From germline, CDR1 is DFQATT and CDR2 SNEGSKA (reference sequence).

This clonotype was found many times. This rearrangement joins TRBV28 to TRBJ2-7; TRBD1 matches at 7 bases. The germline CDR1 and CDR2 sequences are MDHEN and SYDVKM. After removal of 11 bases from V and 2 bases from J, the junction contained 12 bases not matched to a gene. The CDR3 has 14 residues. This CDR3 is CASRGSGNPYEQYF. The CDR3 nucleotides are TGTGCCTCCAGGGGGTCAGGGAACCCCTACGAGCAGTACTTC. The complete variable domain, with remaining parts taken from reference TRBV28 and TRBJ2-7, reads DVKVTQSSRYLVKRTGEKVFLECVQDMDHENMFWYRQDPGLGLRLIYFSYDVKMKEKGDIPEGYSVSREKKERFSLILESASTNQTSMYLCASRGSGNPYEQYFGPGTRLTVT.

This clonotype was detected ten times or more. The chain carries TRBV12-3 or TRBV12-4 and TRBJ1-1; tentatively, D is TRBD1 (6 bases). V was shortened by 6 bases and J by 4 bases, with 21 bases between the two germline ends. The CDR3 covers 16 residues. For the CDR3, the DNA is TGTGCCAGCAGATCAACCCCGCACAGGGCAGGCACTGAAGCTTTCTTT. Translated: CASRSTPHRAGTEAFF.

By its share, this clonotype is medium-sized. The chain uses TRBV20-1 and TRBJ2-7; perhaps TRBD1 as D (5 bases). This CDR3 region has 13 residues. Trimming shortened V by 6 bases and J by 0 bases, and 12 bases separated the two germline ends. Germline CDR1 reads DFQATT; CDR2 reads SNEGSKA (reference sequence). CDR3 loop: CSAREGSSYEQYF. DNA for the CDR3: TGCAGTGCCAGGGAAGGCAGCTCCTACGAGCAGTACTTC.

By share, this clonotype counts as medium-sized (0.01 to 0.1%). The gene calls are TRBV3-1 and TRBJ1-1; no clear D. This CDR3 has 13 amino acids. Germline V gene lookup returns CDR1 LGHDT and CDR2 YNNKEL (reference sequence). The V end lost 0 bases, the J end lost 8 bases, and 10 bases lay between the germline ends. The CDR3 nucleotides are TGTGCCAGCAGCCAAGAAGGTAAAAGGGAAGCTTTCTTT. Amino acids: CASSQEGKREAFF. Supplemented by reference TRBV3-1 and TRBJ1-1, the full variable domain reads DTAVSQTPKYLVTQMGNDKSIKCEQNLGHDTMYWYKQDSKKFLKIMFSYNNKELIINETVPNRFSPKSPDKAHLNLHINSLELGDSAVYFCASSQEGKREAFFGQGTRLTVV.

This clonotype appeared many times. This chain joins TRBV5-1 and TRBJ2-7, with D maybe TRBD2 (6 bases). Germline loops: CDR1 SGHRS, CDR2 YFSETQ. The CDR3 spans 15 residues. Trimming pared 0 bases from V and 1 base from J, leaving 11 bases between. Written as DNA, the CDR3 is TGCGCCAGCAGCTTGGTCGCGGGAAATTCCTACGAGCAGTACTTC. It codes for CASSLVAGNSYEQYF.

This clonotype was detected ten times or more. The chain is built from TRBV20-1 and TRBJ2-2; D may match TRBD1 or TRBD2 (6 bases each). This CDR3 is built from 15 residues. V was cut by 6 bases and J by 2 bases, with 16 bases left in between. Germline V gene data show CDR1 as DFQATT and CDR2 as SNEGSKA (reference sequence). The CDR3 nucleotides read TGCAGTGCCGAGGGCCCGGGGGCCAACACCGGGGAGCTGTTTTTT. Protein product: CSAEGPGANTGELFF.

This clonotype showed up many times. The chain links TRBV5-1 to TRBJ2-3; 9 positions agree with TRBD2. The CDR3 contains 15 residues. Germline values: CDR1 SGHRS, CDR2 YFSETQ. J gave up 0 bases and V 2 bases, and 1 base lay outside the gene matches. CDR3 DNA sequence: TGCGCCAGCAGCTTCAGCGGGGGGAGCACAGATACGCAGTATTTT. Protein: CASSFSGGSTDTQYF.

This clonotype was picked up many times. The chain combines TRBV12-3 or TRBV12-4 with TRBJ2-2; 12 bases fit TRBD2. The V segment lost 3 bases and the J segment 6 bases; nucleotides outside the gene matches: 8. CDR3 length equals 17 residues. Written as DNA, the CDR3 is TGTGCCAGCAGTTTCCGACTAGCGGGAGCCCCCTCCGGGGAGCTGTTTTTT. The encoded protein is CASSFRLAGAPSGELFF.

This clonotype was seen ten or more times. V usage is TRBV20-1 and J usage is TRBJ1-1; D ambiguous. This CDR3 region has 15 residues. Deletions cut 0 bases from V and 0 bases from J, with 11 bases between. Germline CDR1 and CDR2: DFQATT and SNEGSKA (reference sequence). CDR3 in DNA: TGCAGTGCTAGAGATTGGAGGCACCTGAACACTGAAGCTTTCTTT. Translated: CSARDWRHLNTEAFF.

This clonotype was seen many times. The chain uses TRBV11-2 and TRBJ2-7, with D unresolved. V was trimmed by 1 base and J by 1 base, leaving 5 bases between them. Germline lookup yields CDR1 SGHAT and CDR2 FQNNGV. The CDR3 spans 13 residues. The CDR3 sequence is CASSLAASYEQYV. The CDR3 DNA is TGTGCCAGCAGCTTAGCCGCGTCCTACGAGCAGTACGTC.

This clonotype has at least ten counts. The CDR3 DNA follows: TGTGCCAGCAGTTACTCGCCCCTGGGACAGGGGGTTTTCTTT. Residues: CASSYSPLGQGVFF. The chain recombines TRBV6-6 with TRBJ1-1; TRBD1 matches 11 bases. Per germline, CDR1 MNHNY and CDR2 SVGAGI (reference sequence). V dropped 0 bases and J dropped 13; count of bases not matched to a gene: 7. The CDR3 covers 14 residues.

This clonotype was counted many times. The CDR3 is CASSHGTADTQYF. The DNA of the CDR3 is TGCGCCAGCAGCCACGGGACAGCAGATACGCAGTATTTT. V and J are TRBV5-1 and TRBJ2-3; 7 positions match TRBD1. With 4 bases clipped from V and 4 bases from J, the junction kept 3 bases outside the gene matches. The CDR3 is made up of 13 amino acids. Germline V lookup: CDR1 SGHRS, CDR2 YFSETQ.

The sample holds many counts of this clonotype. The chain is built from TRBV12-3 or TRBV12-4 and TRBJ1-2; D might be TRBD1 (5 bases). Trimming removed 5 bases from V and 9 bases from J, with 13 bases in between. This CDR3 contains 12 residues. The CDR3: CASSIRTDSYTF. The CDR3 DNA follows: TGTGCCAGCAGTATAAGGACGGACAGCTACACCTTC.

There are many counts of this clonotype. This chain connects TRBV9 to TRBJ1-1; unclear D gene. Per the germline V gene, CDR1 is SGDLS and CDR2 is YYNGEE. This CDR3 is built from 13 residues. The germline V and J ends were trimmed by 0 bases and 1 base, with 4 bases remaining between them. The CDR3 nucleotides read TGTGCCAGCAGCGTAGATTGGAACACTGAAGCTTTCTTT. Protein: CASSVDWNTEAFF.

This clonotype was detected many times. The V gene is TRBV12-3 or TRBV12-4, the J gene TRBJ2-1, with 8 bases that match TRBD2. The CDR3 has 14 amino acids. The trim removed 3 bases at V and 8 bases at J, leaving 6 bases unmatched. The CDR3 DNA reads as TGTGCCAGCAGTTTTGAGCGGGAGTGGCATGAGCAGTTCTTC. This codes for CASSFEREWHEQFF.